This TCR beta chain was observed in a study of T cell responses to AZD1222 COVID-19 vaccine. For the study at large: Second doses at about 4 or about 12 weeks were pooled. Study-wide findings and caveats: There were mostly white British donors and more females than males, and clonal diversity was possibly underestimated.

Repertoires were generated with immunoSEQ multiplex PCR, while TCRdb's copy carries only in-frame clones and drops some. The data contain over 130,000 clones, around 94% of them singletons. Points on this clone: What it binds is unknown.

The length of the CDR3 is 15 residues. The germline V gene has CDR1 MNHEY and CDR2 SVGAGI. Deletions cut 2 bases from V and 3 bases from J, with 13 bases between. The clonotype was recovered from an adult in good health. The specimen was peripheral blood, collected on day 0 of AZD1222 vaccination. V and J are TRBV6-5 and TRBJ1-1, with D perhaps matching TRBD1 (6 bases). The CDR3: CASSYGGGLDTEAFF. For the CDR3, the DNA is TGTGCCAGCAGTTACGGGGGGGGCCTGGACACTGAAGCTTTCTTT.